Listed below are T cell receptor beta chains from one sample, sequenced in a study of cytomegalovirus exposure and HLA in healthy donors. Sequencing was performed with immunoSEQ multiplex PCR; in TCRdb, only in-frame clones are kept and a portion is missing. The table has some 120,000 clones, 75% to 80% seen once. Sequencing input: PBMCs. Receptor source: a woman between 40 and 50 years old in good health and CMV-seronegative. The CDR3 runs from the conserved cysteine through the conserved F or W. The D gene is left open where the match is weak. Clone size is stated in some rows and not others, as once, few, many or a class when expanded.

V gene	D gene	clone size	J gene	CDR3 DNA	CDR3 protein
TRBV6-1	.	.	TRBJ2-4	TGTGCCAGCAGTGAAGTCGATGACACGGGGGCGGGAGTTCAGTACTTC	CASSEVDDTGAGVQYF
TRBV7-9	.	many	TRBJ2-7	TGTGCCAGCAGGGGCTTTACCGAGCAGTACTTC	CASRGFTEQYF
TRBV7-8	TRBD2	.	TRBJ2-2	TGTGCCAGCACCTCTAGCGGGAGCACCGGGGAGCTGTTTTTT	CASTSSGSTGELFF
TRBV5-4	.	.	TRBJ1-1	TGTGCCAGCAGCTTGGTGGCAGGGATGAACACTGAAGCTTTCTTT	CASSLVAGMNTEAFF
TRBV5-1	.	few	TRBJ2-1	TGCGCCAGCAGCTTGAGGCAGGGCTACAATGAGCAGTTCTTC	CASSLRQGYNEQFF
TRBV9	.	few	TRBJ2-1	TGTGCCAGCAGCGTAGAACCTGACAGATTCAATGAGCAGTTCTTC	CASSVEPDRFNEQFF
TRBV7-9	.	few	TRBJ2-5	TGTGCCAGCAGCTTAACCGGTCGGGGCAGGGGTGGGGAAGAGACCCAGTACTTC	CASSLTGRGRGGEETQYF
TRBV4-2	.	.	TRBJ2-7	TGTGCCAGCAGCCAAGCACAGGGTCCCTACGAGCAGTACTTC	CASSQAQGPYEQYF
TRBV11-2	.	.	TRBJ1-1	TGTGCCAGCAGCTTAGTTAGTGCTGAAGCTTTCTTT	CASSLVSAEAFF
TRBV19	.	.	TRBJ1-3	TGTGCCAGGTTAGACAGGCCCGGAAACACCATATATTTT	CARLDRPGNTIYF
TRBV2	TRBD2	.	TRBJ2-5	TGTGCCAGCACTAGGACTAGCGGGAGGGGCGGGGAGACCCAGTACTTC	CASTRTSGRGGETQYF
TRBV14	TRBD2	.	TRBJ2-3	TGTGCCAGCAGCTTAGGACTAGCCGCCACAGATACGCAGTATTTT	CASSLGLAATDTQYF
TRBV9	.	.	TRBJ2-4	TGTGCCAGCAGCACCCGACCAGGTCGCGAAAACATTCAGTACTTC	CASSTRPGRENIQYF
TRBV7-9	.	.	TRBJ2-6	TGTGCCAGCAGCTTTTTAGCTGGGGCCAACGGCCTGACTTTC	CASSFLAGANGLTF
TRBV11-3	TRBD2	.	TRBJ2-7	TGTGCCAGCACCCTGCGACCCATCCCAGCGGGAACTAAAGACCCCGAGCAGTACTTC	CASTLRPIPAGTKDPEQYF
TRBV19	TRBD1	.	TRBJ1-3	TGTGCCAGTAGTATAACAGGGGTTCGAAGAAACACCATATATTTT	CASSITGVRRNTIYF
TRBV28	TRBD1	once	TRBJ1-5	TGTGCCAGCAGTATTCGGGGACAGGGCGCTTCGAGGCCCCAGCATTTT	CASSIRGQGASRPQHF
TRBV7-2	.	once	TRBJ2-1	TGTGCCAGCAGCTTAGGCGGTGAGCAGTTCTTC	CASSLGGEQFF
TRBV5-4	TRBD2	.	TRBJ2-1	TGTGCCAGCAGCACCGGGACTAGCGGTGAGGATGAGCAGTTCTTC	CASSTGTSGEDEQFF
TRBV7-2	.	.	TRBJ1-1	TGTGCCAGCAGCTCCCGGACAGTGACGAACACTGAAGCTTTCTTT	CASSSRTVTNTEAFF
TRBV5-6	.	.	TRBJ1-4	TGTGCCAGCAGCCTGACAGGTTGGAATGAAAAACTGTTTTTT	CASSLTGWNEKLFF
TRBV6-5	TRBD1	.	TRBJ2-7	TGTGCCAGCAGTTACACCCGGGACAGGGCCTACGAGCAGTACTTC	CASSYTRDRAYEQYF
TRBV6-5	.	.	TRBJ1-1	TGTGCCAGCAGGATGGACACTGCTAACACTGAAGCTTTCTTT	CASRMDTANTEAFF
TRBV28	.	.	TRBJ1-5	TGTGCCAGCAAAACGACAGGCAATCAGCCCCAGCATTTT	CASKTTGNQPQHF
TRBV6-1	TRBD1	.	TRBJ1-1	TGTGCCAGCAGGGGGATGGACAGGGCGAACACTGAAGCTTTCTTT	CASRGMDRANTEAFF
TRBV25-1	.	.	TRBJ2-5	TGTGCCAGCAGTGAATCGGGCGGGAAAGAGACCCAGTACTTC	CASSESGGKETQYF
TRBV11-2	TRBD2	.	TRBJ2-1	TGTGCCAGCAGGATCAGGACTAGCGCCGACAATGAGCAGTTCTTC	CASRIRTSADNEQFF
TRBV4-1	.	.	TRBJ1-1	TGCGCCAGCAGCCAAGTTTTCGGGGGGAGGAGGAACACTGAAGCTTTCTTT	CASSQVFGGRRNTEAFF
TRBV5-1	TRBD1	once	TRBJ2-3	TGCGCCAGCAGCTTGTTACAGGGGGCGGTAGATACGCAGTATTTT	CASSLLQGAVDTQYF
TRBV11-2	TRBD1	.	TRBJ2-7	TGTGCCAGCAGCAGATACCGGGACAGTACGTACGAGCAGTACTTC	CASSRYRDSTYEQYF
TRBV2	TRBD2	.	TRBJ2-5	TGTGCCAGCAGTGCTCTAGGACTAGCGGGAGTGGGTGAGACCCAGTACTTC	CASSALGLAGVGETQYF
TRBV10-3	.	.	TRBJ1-2	TGTGCCATAGCAATCGGGACTTCTAACTATGGCTACACCTTC	CAIAIGTSNYGYTF
TRBV10-2	.	.	TRBJ2-3	TGCGCCAGCAGTCCCTCTACTAGCACAGATACGCAGTATTTT	CASSPSTSTDTQYF
TRBV2	TRBD1	.	TRBJ1-5	TGTGCCAGCAGTGATAGGACAGGGGGCTCACAGCCCCAGCATTTT	CASSDRTGGSQPQHF
TRBV5-8	.	.	TRBJ2-2	TGTGCCAGCAGCTTGGTGGTCGGTACCGGGGAGCTGTTTTTT	CASSLVVGTGELFF
TRBV7-9	TRBD2	.	TRBJ2-1	TGTTCCAGCAGCCCTTCCCTAACTAGCGCCAATGAGCAGTTCTTC	CSSSPSLTSANEQFF
TRBV19	TRBD2	.	TRBJ2-4	TGTGCCAGTAGAATAGGGGGACTAGCGGGAGAGAGGTCCAAAAACATTCAGTACTTC	CASRIGGLAGERSKNIQYF
TRBV25-1	TRBD1	.	TRBJ1-4	TGTGCCAGCAGTGATGGTCGACAGGGTGGTGAAAAACTGTTTTTT	CASSDGRQGGEKLFF
TRBV27	.	once	TRBJ2-7	TGTGCCAGCAGAACTAGCTCCTACGAGCAGTACTTC	CASRTSSYEQYF
TRBV11-2	TRBD1	.	TRBJ2-4	TGTGCCAGCAGCCCGAGGGCAGGGGGCATTTCCAAAAACATTCAGTACTTC	CASSPRAGGISKNIQYF
TRBV9	TRBD2	.	TRBJ2-5	TGTGCCAGCAGCGTAGAAGCCATAGCGGGGGAGACCCAGTACTTC	CASSVEAIAGETQYF
TRBV28	.	few	TRBJ1-1	TGTGCCAGCAGTCACAGAAGGAATGAAGCTTTCTTT	CASSHRRNEAFF
TRBV6-6	.	.	TRBJ2-1	TGTGCCAGCAGTTATACTCGTGCTGAGCAGTTCTTC	CASSYTRAEQFF
TRBV28	.	.	TRBJ1-5	TGTGCCAGCAGTTTGCTTGGGCTGGGCTATAGCAATCAGCCCCAGCATTTT	CASSLLGLGYSNQPQHF
TRBV6-4	.	.	TRBJ2-1	TGTGCCAGCAGTGAGATAGTCGGGGATGAGCAGTTCTTC	CASSEIVGDEQFF
TRBV5-5	TRBD1	.	TRBJ2-7	TGTGCCAGCAGCGTTGGACAGGGCTTGTACGAGCAGTACTTC	CASSVGQGLYEQYF
TRBV5-4	TRBD1	.	TRBJ2-5	TGTGCCAGCAGTTCCTCGGGACAGGGAATAGAGACCCAGTACTTC	CASSSSGQGIETQYF
TRBV10-2	TRBD2	.	TRBJ2-7	TGCGCCAGCAGTGCGGACCTCGGGACTAGCGGGGTCTACGAGCAGTACTTC	CASSADLGTSGVYEQYF
TRBV10-3	.	.	TRBJ1-1	TGTGCCATCAGTGTGGCCCAAGGGGCCACGGTCACTGAAGCTTTCTTT	CAISVAQGATVTEAFF
TRBV4-2	TRBD2	.	TRBJ2-1	TGTGCCAGCAGTCCAGGACTAGCGGCCTACAATGAGCAGTTCTTC	CASSPGLAAYNEQFF
TRBV28	TRBD1	.	TRBJ2-7	TGTGCCAGCACCGAATCCGGGACAGGGTCCTACGAGCAGTACTTC	CASTESGTGSYEQYF
TRBV6-5	.	once	TRBJ2-2	TGTGCCAGCAGTTACGGAGACCTCTCCTACCGGGAGCTGTTTTTT	CASSYGDLSYRELFF
TRBV4-2	.	once	TRBJ1-2	TGTGCCAGCAGCCAAGGGGCAGGGTCTAACTATGGCTACACCTTC	CASSQGAGSNYGYTF
TRBV2	TRBD1	.	TRBJ1-2	TGTGCCAGCAGCGGAGGACAGGGGAGTAACTATGGCTACACCTTC	CASSGGQGSNYGYTF